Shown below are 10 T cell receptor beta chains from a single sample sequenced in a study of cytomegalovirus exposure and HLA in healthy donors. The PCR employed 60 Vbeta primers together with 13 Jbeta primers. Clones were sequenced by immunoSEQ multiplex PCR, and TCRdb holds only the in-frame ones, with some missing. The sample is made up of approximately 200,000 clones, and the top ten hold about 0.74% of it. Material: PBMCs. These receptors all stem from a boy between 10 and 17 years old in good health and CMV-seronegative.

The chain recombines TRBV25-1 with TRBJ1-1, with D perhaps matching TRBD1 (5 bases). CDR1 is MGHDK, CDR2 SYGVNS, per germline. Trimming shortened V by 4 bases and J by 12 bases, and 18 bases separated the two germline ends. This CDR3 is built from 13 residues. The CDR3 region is CASSGTGVGRTFF. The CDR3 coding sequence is TGTGCCAGCAGTGGAACAGGTGTAGGAAGGACTTTCTTT.

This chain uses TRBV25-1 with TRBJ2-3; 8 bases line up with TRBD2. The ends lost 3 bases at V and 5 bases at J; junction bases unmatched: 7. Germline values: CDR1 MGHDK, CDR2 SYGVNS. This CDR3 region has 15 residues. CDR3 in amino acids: CASSEGLVYRDTQYF. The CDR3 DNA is TGTGCCAGCAGTGAGGGACTAGTGTACAGAGATACGCAGTATTTT.

This CDR3 is CASSLADRYYGYTF. The DNA for the CDR3 is TGTGCCAGCAGCTTGGCCGACAGATACTATGGCTACACCTTC. The chain couples TRBV5-6 to TRBJ1-2; D is perhaps TRBD1 (5 bases). V shed 0 bases and J shed 3 bases, with 9 bases lying between them. Per germline, CDR1 SGHDT and CDR2 YYEEEE. This CDR3 contains 14 residues.

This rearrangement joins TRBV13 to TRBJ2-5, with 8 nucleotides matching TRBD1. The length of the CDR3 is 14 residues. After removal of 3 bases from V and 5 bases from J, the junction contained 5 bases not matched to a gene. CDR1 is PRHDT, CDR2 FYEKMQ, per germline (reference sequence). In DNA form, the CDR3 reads TGTGCCAGCAGCTTCGGACAGGGACGGGAGACCCAGTACTTC. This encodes CASSFGQGRETQYF.

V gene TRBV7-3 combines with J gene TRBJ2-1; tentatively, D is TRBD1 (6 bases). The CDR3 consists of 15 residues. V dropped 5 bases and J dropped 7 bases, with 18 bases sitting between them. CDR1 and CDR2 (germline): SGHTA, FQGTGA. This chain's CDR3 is CASSPVQGMRNEQFF. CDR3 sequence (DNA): TGTGCCAGCAGCCCCGTTCAGGGGATGAGAAATGAGCAGTTCTTC.

For the CDR3, the DNA is TGCGCCAGCAGCACTTCTTCTAGCGGGGGGGTCGATGAGCAGTTCTTC. Protein product: CASSTSSSGGVDEQFF. The chain is built from TRBV4-1 and TRBJ2-1, with TRBD2 matching over 12 bases. J gave up 8 bases and V 5 bases, and 10 bases lay outside the gene matches. Germline V gene sequence: CDR1 MGHRA, CDR2 YSYEKL. This CDR3 is 16 amino acids long.

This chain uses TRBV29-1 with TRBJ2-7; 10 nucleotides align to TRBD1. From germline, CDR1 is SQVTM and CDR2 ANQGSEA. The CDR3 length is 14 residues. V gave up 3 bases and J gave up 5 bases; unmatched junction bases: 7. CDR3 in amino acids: CSVDMTGGGDEQYF. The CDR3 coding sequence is TGCAGCGTTGACATGACAGGGGGCGGCGACGAGCAGTACTTC.

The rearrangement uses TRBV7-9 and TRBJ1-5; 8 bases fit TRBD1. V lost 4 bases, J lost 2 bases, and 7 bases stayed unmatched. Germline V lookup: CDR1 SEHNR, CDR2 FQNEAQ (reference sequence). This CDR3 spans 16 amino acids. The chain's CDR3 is CASSSTGGQGNQPQHF. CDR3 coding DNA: TGTGCCAGCAGCTCTACGGGGGGACAGGGCAATCAGCCCCAGCATTTT.

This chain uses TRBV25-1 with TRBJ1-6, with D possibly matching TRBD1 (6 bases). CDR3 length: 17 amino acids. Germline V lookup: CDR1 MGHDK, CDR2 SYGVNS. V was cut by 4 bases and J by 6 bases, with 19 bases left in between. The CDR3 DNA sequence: TGTGCCAGCAGTGGATTATCAGGGGAGTTTTTTAATTCACCCCTCCACTTT. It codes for CASSGLSGEFFNSPLHF.

In DNA, the CDR3 is TGTGCCAGCTCATCGGGACTAGCGGGGGGGCGTTTCAATGAGCAGTTCTTC. Translating it yields CASSSGLAGGRFNEQFF. This chain uses TRBV18 with TRBJ2-1; TRBD2 aligns across 16 bases. V was pared by 5 bases and J by 6 bases, with 7 bases of the junction left unmatched. Germline V gene sequence: CDR1 KGHSH, CDR2 LQKENI. The CDR3 sequence is 17 residues long.